This T cell receptor beta chain was captured by sequencing in a study of T cell responses to AZD1222 COVID-19 vaccine (dated by TCRdb to the early 2020s). Context from the whole study: TCR sequencing covered roughly 230 trial participants: roughly 200 given two doses of AZD1222 and 26 given two doses of MenACWY control vaccine. Enrollment into the trials was organized by age into subgroups of 18-55, 56-69 and 70-plus years, and those subgroups contained roughly 160, 29 and 62 TCR-sequenced participants, respectively. Broader findings and caveats from the paper: Because no day 14 peak-response samples were available, the repertoires could be characterized only after the peak T cell response. Nearly half of unique spike-specific TCRs reportedly recognized epitopes outside regions mutated in the B.1.351 and B.1.1.7 variants. Most participants were white British and females outnumbered males, and the authors suggested that clonal diversity may have been underestimated. The vaccine-associated CD4 TCRs covered the entire spike protein, and the dominant responses fell in regions 160-218 and 743-854. After two AZD1222 doses, both the breadth and the depth of spike-specific TCRs were significantly higher than at day 0 and than in MenACWY recipients. Conclusions about previously exposed vaccinees were limited because only six AZD1222 recipients were SARS-CoV-2 seropositive at baseline. In the small 56-69-year group, the increase in depth fell short of significance, most likely because of low power.

What the time point label conveys for this sample: about 28 days (+/-7) after the second vaccine dose. AZD1222 recipients with second doses at about 4 weeks or about 12 weeks were pooled, because spike-specific TCR depth and breadth did not differ between schedules. Vaccinee samples came from UK trials COV001 and COV002, including a single-blind randomized controlled phase 2/3 trial of AZD1222 (ChAdOx1 nCoV-19) in healthy adults. Trial participant PBMC samples were collected at day 0 and day 28 after the second dose for TCRbeta chain sequencing. The germline V gene supplies CDR1 MDHEN and CDR2 SYDVKM. Between the V and J ends, shortened by 3 bases and 2 bases respectively, the junction contains 21 bases. The CDR3, cysteine through phenylalanine, is 18 amino acids long. Of the read, only the CDR3 DNA is kept; its 54 bases are in frame from base 1. The CDR3 regions of human TCRbeta chains were analyzed by immunosequencing. The authors processed their data as follows. Repertoire TCRs were matched against a reference library of SARS-CoV-2-specific TCRs generated with the MIRA antigen-specificity platform. Breadth was defined as the fraction of unique TCRs that were SARS-CoV-2-associated, and depth was defined as the fraction of total T cells that were SARS-CoV-2-associated. Using the MIRA data, each spike-specific TCR was assigned both to the spike region to which the TCR was reactive and to a CD4 or CD8 class. Log10-transformed breadth and depth values were compared by one-way ANOVA with Sidak's multiple comparisons tests. TCRdb took over this immuneACCESS table, retaining in-frame rearrangements with V and J assigned. Such tables are incomplete; in checked studies, under half of the missing clones stem from an unresolved V gene, and the remainder is unexplained. The V and J calls and clone size are taken from that table; D and trimming were inferred from the DNA. Recorded for this sample are roughly 200,000 clones; approximately 91% of them occurred a single time. Under 4% of the sample lies in the top ten.

Comment on this clone: The antigen it recognizes is unknown. No base quality information exists; no much larger clone differs at one position.

This sequence uses TRBV28 and TRBJ2-3; the D gene lacks a confident call. This material consisted of peripheral blood, taken 28 days after the second AZD1222 dose. The sequence came from an adult who received the AZD1222 COVID-19 vaccine. The bases are TGTGCCAGCAGTTTGTTAACTCGGTGGGCCTCGATCACAGATACGCAGTATTTT. Translation gives CASSLLTRWASITDTQYF.